Below are 15 T cell receptor beta chains sequenced from a single sample in a study of neoadjuvant anti-PD-1 for oral cavity cancer. The protocol was immunoSEQ multiplex PCR, while the TCRdb copy is restricted to in-frame clones and leaves out a portion. The repertoire holds nearly 15,000 clones, with around 36% as singletons. The time point: after neoadjuvant nivolumab, at surgical resection. Material: tumor tissue, obtained after nivolumab (anti-PD-1) treatment. All receptors come from a person aged 40 to 85 with oral cavity squamous cell carcinoma.

The chain recombines TRBV6-5 with TRBJ1-5; no definite D call. The CDR3 contains 14 residues. Germline CDR1 MNHEY, CDR2 SVGAGI. V was shortened by 5 bases and J by 2 bases, with 10 bases between the two germline ends. CDR3 bases: TGTGCCAGCAGTGTCCGGCAGGGCAATCAGCCCCAGCATTTT. Amino acid sequence: CASSVRQGNQPQHF.

In the case of this clone: This likely came from a read error, as a far larger clone is one base away. V is TRBV5-6 and J is TRBJ2-7; D uncertain. Germline V gene lookup returns CDR1 SGHDT and CDR2 YYEEEE. This CDR3 region has 13 residues. Trimming removed 1 base from V and 0 bases from J, with 5 bases in between. CDR3 amino acids: CASSLSSSYEQYF. CDR3 DNA sequence: TGTGCCAGCAGCTTGTCCAGCTCCTACGAGCAGTACTTC.

The chain employs TRBV10-3 and TRBJ2-5, with unresolved D. The germline V and J ends were trimmed by 0 bases and 5 bases, with 4 bases remaining between them. Looked up from germline, CDR1 is ENHRY and CDR2 is SYGVKD. The CDR3 runs 12 residues. The CDR3 DNA reads TGTGCCATCAGTGAGTCGAGGGAGACCCAGTACTTC. Encoded protein: CAISESRETQYF.

This clone has more than one count but fewer than ten. The J gene is TRBJ1-3, the V gene TRBV30; D call uncertain. CDR3 size: 11 residues. V was cut by 3 bases and J by 6 bases, with 6 bases left in between. Germline V gene sequence: CDR1 GTSNPN, CDR2 SVGIG (reference sequence). Here the CDR3 DNA reads TGTGCCTGGAGGTCTCAAAACACCATATATTTT. Translating it yields CAWRSQNTIYF.

This clone has just a few counts. This chain connects TRBV7-2 to TRBJ2-3; 10 nucleotides align to TRBD2. The germline CDR1 and CDR2 sequences are SGHTA and FQGNSA. The CDR3 spans 17 residues. The ends lost 3 bases at V and 2 bases at J; junction bases unmatched: 8. The CDR3 DNA sequence: TGTGCCAGCAGCTTGTGGGCTAGCGGGGGCCACACAGATACGCAGTATTTT. It codes for CASSLWASGGHTDTQYF.

In this sample, this clone turned up a few times. The chain links TRBV10-3 to TRBJ1-5; D gene ambiguous. Germline CDR1 ENHRY, CDR2 SYGVKD. The V gene lost 2 bases and the J gene lost 3 bases, with 8 bases spanning the gap. This CDR3 is 14 amino acids long. The CDR3 reads CAISEVGLNQPQHF. As DNA, the CDR3 is TGTGCCATCAGTGAGGTCGGCCTCAATCAGCCCCAGCATTTT.

This chain joins TRBV7-9 and TRBJ2-5; no clear D. This CDR3 spans 14 amino acids. The germline V and J ends were trimmed by 2 bases and 7 bases, with 14 bases remaining between them. The germline gives CDR1 SEHNR, CDR2 FQNEAQ (reference sequence). DNA for the CDR3: TGTGCCAGCAGCTTAACGGCTAACCCGTGGACCCAGTACTTC. Protein: CASSLTANPWTQYF.

The chain carries TRBV7-8 and TRBJ2-5; D possibly matches TRBD1 or TRBD2 (6 bases each). This CDR3 region has 16 residues. The germline gives CDR1 SGHVS, CDR2 FQNEAQ. The V gene lost 0 bases and the J gene lost 1 base, with 12 bases spanning the gap. CDR3 nucleotide sequence: TGTGCCAGCAGCTTAGCTCGCAGGGGACTCCAAGAGACCCAGTACTTC. Translated, it gives CASSLARRGLQETQYF.

This clone has a handful of counts. The gene calls are TRBV19 and TRBJ2-2; 11 bases line up with TRBD1. This CDR3 is built from 14 residues. Germline trimming cut 6 bases from V and 6 bases from J; bases unmatched to any gene: 3. The germline V gene encodes CDR1 LNHDA and CDR2 SQIVND (reference sequence). This chain's CDR3 is CASSPDRGPGELFF. The CDR3 DNA sequence: TGTGCCAGTAGCCCGGACAGGGGGCCCGGGGAGCTGTTTTTT.

The chain is built from TRBV5-5 and TRBJ2-7, with TRBD1 matching over 12 bases. The germline V gene has CDR1 SGHKS and CDR2 YYEKEE (reference sequence). The CDR3 extends over 17 amino acids. J gave up 1 base and V 2 bases, and 7 bases lay outside the gene matches. CDR3 protein: CASSFGTGGIGSYEQYF. Written as DNA, the CDR3 is TGTGCCAGCAGCTTTGGGACAGGGGGCATAGGGTCCTACGAGCAGTACTTC.

The chain links TRBV7-6 to TRBJ1-5; no clear D. Germline lookup yields CDR1 SGHVS and CDR2 FNYEAQ. This CDR3 has 17 amino acids. Trimming removed 5 bases from V and 9 bases from J, with 26 bases in between. DNA of the CDR3: TGTGCCAGCAGCCCCCGGGGAAGGGAAGCCTCCCATGGGCCCCAGCATTTT. This codes for CASSPRGREASHGPQHF.

This clone was detected only a few times. This sequence joins TRBV11-2 and TRBJ2-1, with D perhaps TRBD1 (6 bases). V gave up 5 bases and J gave up 12 bases, with 17 bases separating them. The CDR3 is made up of 13 amino acids. Germline CDR1 reads SGHAT; CDR2 reads FQNNGV. The CDR3 is CASSPAAGEPQFF. In DNA, the CDR3 is TGTGCCAGCAGCCCCGCTGCAGGGGAACCGCAGTTCTTC.

The chain uses TRBV10-3 and TRBJ1-2; a weak D match, TRBD1 (5 bases). Trimming removed 2 bases from V and 4 bases from J, with 14 bases in between. The length of the CDR3 is 15 residues. CDR1 and CDR2 from the germline V gene are ENHRY and SYGVKD. The CDR3 region is CAISETEEGVYGYTF. CDR3 sequence (DNA): TGTGCCATCAGTGAGACAGAGGAAGGGGTCTATGGCTACACCTTC.

This chain joins TRBV6-6 and TRBJ1-1; D possibly corresponds to TRBD1 (6 bases). The CDR3 runs 12 residues. The germline V gene has CDR1 MNHNY and CDR2 SVGAGI (reference sequence). V dropped 6 bases and J dropped 5 bases, with 10 bases sitting between them. CDR3 nucleotides: TGTGCCAGCAGCTTTCAGGGGACTGAAGCTTTCTTT. The encoded protein is CASSFQGTEAFF.

The chain has TRBV19 and TRBJ1-2, with 8 bases fitting TRBD1. V lost 7 bases and J lost 8; bases outside the gene matches: 6. Germline CDR1 and CDR2: LNHDA and SQIVND (reference sequence). The CDR3 sequence is 12 residues long. CDR3 DNA sequence: TGTGCCAGTAATTCGGCAGGGGGCGGCTACACCTTC. Its translation: CASNSAGGGYTF. The full variable domain, in which reference TRBV19 and TRBJ1-2 provide the parts outside the CDR3, is DGGITQSPKYLFRKEGQNVTLSCEQNLNHDAMYWYRQDPGQGLRLIYYSQIVNDFQKGDIAEGYSVSREKKESFPLTVTSAQKNPTAFYLCASNSAGGGYTFGSGTRLTVV.